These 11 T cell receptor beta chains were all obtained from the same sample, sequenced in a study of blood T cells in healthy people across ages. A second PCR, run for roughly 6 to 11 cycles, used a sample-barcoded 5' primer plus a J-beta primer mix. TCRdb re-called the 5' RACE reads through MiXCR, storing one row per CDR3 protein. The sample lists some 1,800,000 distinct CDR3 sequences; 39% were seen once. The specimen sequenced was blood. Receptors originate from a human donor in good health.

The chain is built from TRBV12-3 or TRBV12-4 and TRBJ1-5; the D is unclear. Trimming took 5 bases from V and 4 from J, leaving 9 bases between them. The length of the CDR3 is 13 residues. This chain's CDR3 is CASSPSTNQPQHF. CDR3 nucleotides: TGTGCCAGCAGTCCATCGACGAATCAGCCCCAGCATTTT.

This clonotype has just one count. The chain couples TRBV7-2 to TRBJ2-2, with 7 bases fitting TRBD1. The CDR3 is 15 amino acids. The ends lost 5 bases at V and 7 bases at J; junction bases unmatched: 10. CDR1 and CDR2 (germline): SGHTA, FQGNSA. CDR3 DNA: TGTGCCAGCAGCCGCCTAGGGGGCATGATCGGGGAGCTGTTTTTT. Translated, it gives CASSRLGGMIGELFF.

CDR3 DNA sequence: TGCAGTGCTAGAGATGGGGGTTCGGGCTACACCTTC. This encodes CSARDGGSGYTF. V and J are TRBV20-1 and TRBJ1-2; weak D call: TRBD1 (5 bases). The length of the CDR3 is 12 residues. Trimming removed 0 bases from V and 8 bases from J, with 10 bases in between. Germline loops: CDR1 DFQATT, CDR2 SNEGSKA (reference sequence).

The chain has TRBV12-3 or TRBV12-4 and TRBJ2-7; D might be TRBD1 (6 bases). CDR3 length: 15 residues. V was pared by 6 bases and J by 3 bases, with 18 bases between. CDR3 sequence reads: CASRPGVLPLYEQYF. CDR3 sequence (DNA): TGTGCCAGCAGACCAGGGGTCTTACCCCTCTACGAGCAGTACTTC.

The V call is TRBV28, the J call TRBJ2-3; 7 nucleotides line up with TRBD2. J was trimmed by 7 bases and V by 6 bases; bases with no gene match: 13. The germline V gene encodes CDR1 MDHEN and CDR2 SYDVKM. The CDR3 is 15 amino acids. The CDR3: CASSTGTAGDNTQYF. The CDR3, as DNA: TGTGCCAGCAGCACGGGCACTGCGGGGGATAATACGCAGTATTTT.

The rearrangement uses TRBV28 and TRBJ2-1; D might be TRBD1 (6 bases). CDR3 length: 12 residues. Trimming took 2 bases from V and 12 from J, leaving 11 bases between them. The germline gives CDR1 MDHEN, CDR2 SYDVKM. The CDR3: CASSLIGRGQFF. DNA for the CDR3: TGTGCCAGCAGTTTAATAGGCAGGGGGCAGTTCTTC.

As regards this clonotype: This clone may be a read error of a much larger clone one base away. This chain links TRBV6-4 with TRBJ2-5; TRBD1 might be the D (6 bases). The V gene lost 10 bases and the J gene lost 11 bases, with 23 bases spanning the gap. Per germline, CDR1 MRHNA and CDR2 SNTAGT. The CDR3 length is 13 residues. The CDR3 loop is CATRGPGGGEQYF. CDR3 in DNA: TGTGCCACCAGGGGCCCCGGTGGGGGTGAGCAGTACTTC.

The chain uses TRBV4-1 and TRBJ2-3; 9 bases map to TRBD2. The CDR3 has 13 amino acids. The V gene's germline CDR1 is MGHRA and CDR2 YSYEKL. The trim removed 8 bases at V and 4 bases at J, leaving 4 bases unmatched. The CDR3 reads CASAGGRSDTQYF. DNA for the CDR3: TGCGCCAGCGCGGGGGGGAGGTCAGATACGCAGTATTTT.

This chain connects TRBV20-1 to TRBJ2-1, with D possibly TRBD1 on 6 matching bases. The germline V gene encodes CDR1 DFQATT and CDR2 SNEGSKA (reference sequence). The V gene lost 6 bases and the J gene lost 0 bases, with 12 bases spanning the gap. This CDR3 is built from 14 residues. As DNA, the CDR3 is TGCAGTGCCGGACAGTACCGCTCCTACAATGAGCAGTTCTTC. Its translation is CSAGQYRSYNEQFF.

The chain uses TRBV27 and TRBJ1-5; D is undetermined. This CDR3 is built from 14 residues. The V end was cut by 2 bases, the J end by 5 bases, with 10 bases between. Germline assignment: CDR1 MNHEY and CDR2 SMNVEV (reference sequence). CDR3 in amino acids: CASSLAVTDQPQHF. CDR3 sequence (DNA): TGTGCCAGCAGTTTAGCGGTTACCGATCAGCCCCAGCATTTT.

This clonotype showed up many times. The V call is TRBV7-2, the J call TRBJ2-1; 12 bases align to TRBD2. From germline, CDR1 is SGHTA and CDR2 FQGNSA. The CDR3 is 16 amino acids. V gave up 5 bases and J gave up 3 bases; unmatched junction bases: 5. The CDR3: CASSTRTSGVYNEQFF. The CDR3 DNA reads TGTGCCAGCAGCACCCGGACTAGCGGGGTCTACAATGAGCAGTTCTTC.